What follows are 27 T cell receptor beta chains derived from one specimen sequenced in a study of T-cell memory formation after mild COVID-19. TCRdb reprocessed the 5' RACE reads with MiXCR, giving one entry per CDR3 protein. The sample shows about 350,000 distinct CDR3 sequences, approximately 15% of them seen only once. Source material: PBMCs or a T cell subset sorted from them (not recorded which). These receptors came from a man in his late teens or twenties who had mild COVID-19 (a few samples of this study predate the infection). Cell type and time point are not known.

The chain couples TRBV5-1 to TRBJ2-7, with D maybe TRBD1 (5 bases). The CDR3 sequence is 14 residues long. Germline assignment: CDR1 SGHRS and CDR2 YFSETQ. With 3 bases removed from V and 5 bases from J, the gap between germline ends came to 15 bases. Here the CDR3 DNA reads TGCGCCAGCAGCTCCCAGGGCCCGCGGAACGAGCAGTACTTC. Encoded protein: CASSSQGPRNEQYF.

This chain links TRBV7-8 with TRBJ1-5; D not resolved. Trimming removed 3 bases from V and 5 bases from J, with 8 bases in between. The CDR3 has 13 amino acids. Germline CDR1 is SGHVS and CDR2 is FQNEAQ. The CDR3 is CASSLAQDQPQHF. The CDR3 DNA follows: TGTGCCAGCAGCTTGGCACAAGATCAGCCCCAGCATTTT.

This clonotype was counted ten times or more. This chain connects TRBV12-3 or TRBV12-4 to TRBJ2-3; D is ambiguous. The CDR3 sequence is 16 residues long. Trimming cost V 6 bases and J 2 bases, with 18 bases left between them. In DNA form, the CDR3 reads TGTGCCAGCAGCCGCAACTCAGTATCTCACACAGATACGCAGTATTTT. Translated, it gives CASSRNSVSHTDTQYF.

The chain is built from TRBV6-1 and TRBJ1-2; possible D gene TRBD1, 6 bases. Germline V gene sequence: CDR1 MNHNS, CDR2 SASEGT. CDR3 length equals 14 residues. Trimming left V 3 bases short and J 5 bases short, with 13 bases between. The CDR3 protein is CASSEIATGYGYTF. CDR3 bases: TGTGCCAGCAGTGAGATCGCGACAGGTTATGGCTACACCTTC.

The V gene is TRBV2, the J gene TRBJ2-1; D not certain. Trimming stripped 5 bases from V and 10 bases from J, with 6 bases between. This CDR3 is built from 10 residues. In germline, CDR1 is SNHLY, CDR2 FYNNEI. DNA for the CDR3: TGTGCCAGCAGTAACTACGAGCAGTTCTTC. Amino acids: CASSNYEQFF.

The chain couples TRBV20-1 to TRBJ2-3, with 9 bases lining up with TRBD1. J was trimmed by 2 bases and V by 5 bases; bases with no gene match: 5. Germline CDR1 reads DFQATT; CDR2 reads SNEGSKA (reference sequence). The CDR3 loop spans 14 amino acids. In nucleotides, the CDR3 is TGCAGTGCTGGGGGACAGGGTCTCACAGATACGCAGTATTTT. Translated: CSAGGQGLTDTQYF.

The rearrangement joins TRBV6-5 to TRBJ1-2, with D perhaps TRBD1 (6 bases). CDR1 is MNHEY and CDR2 is SVGAGI in the germline V gene. The CDR3 length is 17 residues. V was trimmed by 5 bases and J by 3 bases, leaving 22 bases between them. The CDR3 spells CASSGPLWGATDYGYTF. CDR3 nucleotides: TGTGCCAGCAGTGGGCCCCTCTGGGGGGCTACTGACTATGGCTACACCTTC.

This clonotype was detected only a few times. V gene TRBV12-3 or TRBV12-4 combines with J gene TRBJ2-1; D may correspond to TRBD1 or TRBD2 (5 bases each). With 6 bases removed from V and 0 bases from J, the gap between germline ends came to 12 bases. The CDR3 is 15 residues long. This CDR3 reads CASSRDRSSYNEQFF. Here the CDR3 DNA reads TGTGCCAGCAGCCGGGACCGAAGCTCCTACAATGAGCAGTTCTTC.

The chain joins TRBV7-2 to TRBJ2-5, with D possibly matching TRBD2 (6 bases). The CDR3 has 14 residues. Deletions cut 5 bases from V and 5 bases from J, with 15 bases between. Germline V gene sequence: CDR1 SGHTA, CDR2 FQGNSA. The CDR3 sequence is CASSPGRGLETQYF. CDR3 nucleotide sequence: TGTGCCAGCAGCCCGGGGCGGGGTTTGGAGACCCAGTACTTC.

The chain employs TRBV6-2 or TRBV6-3 and TRBJ2-1, with D hard to call. Between the trimmed V and J ends, which lost 2 bases and 2 bases, there was a span of 10 bases. Germline V gene data show CDR1 as MNHEY and CDR2 as SVGEGT. The CDR3 extends over 15 amino acids. This CDR3 is CASSYDAETYNEQFF. The DNA of the CDR3 is TGTGCCAGCAGTTACGACGCGGAAACCTACAATGAGCAGTTCTTC.

This chain connects TRBV7-6 to TRBJ2-3, with D unresolved. Germline V CDR1 and CDR2: SGHVS, FNYEAQ. The CDR3 is made up of 15 amino acids. The V and J ends lost 5 bases and 0 bases respectively, with 12 bases between them. The CDR3 is CASSTRRSSTDTQYF. For the CDR3, the DNA is TGTGCCAGCAGCACCCGACGATCTAGCACAGATACGCAGTATTTT. Combining the CDR3 with reference TRBV7-6 and TRBJ2-3 gives the whole variable domain GAGVSQSPRYKVTKRGQDVALRCDPISGHVSLYWYRQALGQGPEFLTYFNYEAQQDKSGLPNDRFSAERPEGSISTLTIQRTEQRDSAMYRCASSTRRSSTDTQYFGPGTRLTVL.

This clonotype was detected many times. This chain connects TRBV20-1 to TRBJ2-3, with TRBD2 as a possible D gene (6 bases). Germline V lookup: CDR1 DFQATT, CDR2 SNEGSKA (reference sequence). V was shortened by 1 base and J by 5 bases, with 7 bases between the two germline ends. This CDR3 spans 12 amino acids. The CDR3: CSARVGGDTQYF. In DNA form, the CDR3 reads TGCAGTGCTAGAGTGGGGGGAGATACGCAGTATTTT.

This clonotype was counted only a few times. J is TRBJ1-1 and V is TRBV6-2 or TRBV6-3; D not resolved. The germline CDR1 and CDR2 sequences are MNHEY and SVGEGT. Between the trimmed V and J ends, which lost 2 bases and 2 bases, there was a span of 6 bases. This CDR3 contains 13 residues. CDR3 region: CASSYRYNTEAFF. The CDR3 DNA follows: TGTGCCAGCAGTTACAGGTATAACACTGAAGCTTTCTTT.

This chain connects TRBV6-6 to TRBJ2-7, with D possibly matching TRBD1 (6 bases). Germline loops: CDR1 MNHNY, CDR2 SVGAGI (reference sequence). This CDR3 contains 13 residues. The V gene lost 10 bases and the J gene lost 5 bases, with 18 bases spanning the gap. The CDR3 DNA sequence: TGTGCCACACTAACAGGGTGGTCGGACGAGCAGTACTTC. Amino acid sequence: CATLTGWSDEQYF.

This clonotype occurred a few times. The chain uses TRBV9 and TRBJ2-7, with 9 bases that match TRBD1. The V segment lost 0 bases and the J segment 0 bases; nucleotides outside the gene matches: 7. This CDR3 is built from 17 residues. The germline gives CDR1 SGDLS, CDR2 YYNGEE. CDR3 region: CASSVAGDRVFSYEQYV. In DNA form, the CDR3 reads TGTGCCAGCAGCGTAGCTGGGGACAGGGTGTTCTCCTACGAGCAGTACGTC.

In this sample, this clonotype turned up a few times. The V and J genes are TRBV6-5 and TRBJ1-6; 10 bases line up with TRBD1. Germline values: CDR1 MNHEY, CDR2 SVGAGI. The CDR3 extends over 15 amino acids. Trimming took 7 bases from V and 8 from J; bases not matched to a gene: 8. The DNA of the CDR3 is TGTGCCAGCACTTGGACAGGGGGTCCCCATTCACCCCTCCACTTT. The encoded protein is CASTWTGGPHSPLHF.

The rearrangement uses TRBV28 and TRBJ2-6; either TRBD1 or TRBD2 may supply D (6 bases each). This CDR3 has 18 residues. Between the trimmed V and J ends, which lost 8 bases and 2 bases, there was a span of 22 bases. Germline V CDR1 and CDR2: MDHEN, SYDVKM. The CDR3 region is CASRRFGGAPPGANVLTF. In DNA, the CDR3 is TGTGCCAGCCGCAGGTTCGGGGGCGCACCCCCTGGGGCCAACGTCCTGACTTTC.

This clonotype has a single count. The chain uses TRBV4-2 and TRBJ1-6; D is perhaps TRBD1 (6 bases). Germline V gene data show CDR1 as LGHNA and CDR2 as YNFKEQ. This CDR3 is built from 15 residues. V lost 1 base to trimming and J lost 9 bases, with 13 bases between them. Here the CDR3 DNA reads TGTGCCAGCAGCCAAGGATCTAGGGGGAGTTCACCCCTCCACTTT. Protein: CASSQGSRGSSPLHF.

This clonotype was seen only a few times. V usage is TRBV7-8 and J usage is TRBJ2-5; the D call may be TRBD1 or TRBD2 (5 bases each). Germline V gene data show CDR1 as SGHVS and CDR2 as FQNEAQ. The CDR3 spans 16 residues. V dropped 5 bases and J dropped 5 bases, with 21 bases sitting between them. Here the CDR3 reads CASSPTGTTLGETQYF. The CDR3, as DNA: TGTGCCAGCAGCCCGACCGGGACCACCCTTGGGGAGACCCAGTACTTC. The full variable domain, its missing parts supplied by reference TRBV7-8 and TRBJ2-5, is GAGVSQSPRYKVAKRGQDVALRCDPISGHVSLFWYQQALGQGPEFLTYFQNEAQLDKSGLPSDRFFAERPEGSVSTLKIQRTQQEDSAVYLCASSPTGTTLGETQYFGPGTRLLVL.

This clonotype was counted only a few times. The chain has TRBV9 and TRBJ2-7; the D gene is possibly TRBD1 (5 bases). The CDR3 extends over 15 amino acids. V lost 0 bases to trimming and J lost 3 bases, with 13 bases between them. Germline values: CDR1 SGDLS, CDR2 YYNGEE. The CDR3 spells CASSVGSQGHYEQYF. The CDR3 DNA sequence: TGTGCCAGCAGCGTAGGCTCGCAGGGTCACTACGAGCAGTACTTC.

This clonotype was recorded at least ten times. This sequence joins TRBV7-8 and TRBJ2-1; D not resolved. V lost 5 bases and J lost 9, with 17 bases in between. The CDR3 runs 14 residues. CDR1 is SGHVS, CDR2 FQNEAQ, per germline. The CDR3 spells CASSQLRTSGEQFF. The CDR3 DNA reads as TGTGCCAGCAGCCAACTGAGGACCTCCGGTGAGCAGTTCTTC. The full variable domain, completed using reference TRBV7-8 and TRBJ2-1, is GAGVSQSPRYKVAKRGQDVALRCDPISGHVSLFWYQQALGQGPEFLTYFQNEAQLDKSGLPSDRFFAERPEGSVSTLKIQRTQQEDSAVYLCASSQLRTSGEQFFGPGTRLTVL.

The rearrangement links TRBV28 to TRBJ2-7; D is possibly TRBD1 (5 bases). Trimming cost V 7 bases and J 6 bases, with 25 bases left between them. This CDR3 is 16 amino acids long. Germline V gives CDR1 MDHEN, CDR2 SYDVKM. For the CDR3, the DNA is TGTGCCAGCAAGTCGGTTATAGTTAGGGGCGTACCCGAGCAGTACGTC. This gives the protein CASKSVIVRGVPEQYV.

Written as DNA, the CDR3 is TGTGCCAGCAGCAAACCCACAGACAGACGGTACTCTGGGGCCAACGTCCTGACTTTC. Translation: CASSKPTDRRYSGANVLTF. V and J are TRBV21-1 and TRBJ2-6; whether TRBD1, the table's D call, matches the DNA was not checked. TRBV21-1 counts as a pseudogene. This CDR3 region has 19 residues.

This clonotype was observed a few times. The CDR3 sequence: CSVEDPGADRGDYEQYF. The CDR3 bases are TGCAGCGTTGAAGATCCAGGAGCGGACAGGGGTGACTACGAGCAGTACTTC. This chain uses TRBV29-1 with TRBJ2-7, with 9 nucleotides matching TRBD1. In germline, CDR1 is SQVTM, CDR2 ANQGSEA. V lost 0 bases and J lost 3; bases outside the gene matches: 12. The CDR3 covers 17 residues.

This clonotype was recorded a few times. V usage is TRBV20-1 and J usage is TRBJ2-5, with TRBD2 identical over 15 bases. This CDR3 contains 17 residues. Germline trimming cut 3 bases from V and 4 bases from J; bases unmatched to any gene: 9. Germline CDR1 and CDR2: DFQATT and SNEGSKA (reference sequence). This chain's CDR3 is CSASPWTSGGARETQYF. DNA for the CDR3: TGCAGTGCTAGTCCCTGGACTAGCGGGGGGGCAAGAGAGACCCAGTACTTC.

The V and J genes are TRBV9 and TRBJ2-3; unclear D gene. The V gene's germline CDR1 is SGDLS and CDR2 YYNGEE. The CDR3 extends over 15 amino acids. V was trimmed by 0 bases and J by 3 bases, leaving 11 bases between them. The CDR3 region is CASSVAPLRTDTQYF. As DNA, the CDR3 is TGTGCCAGCAGCGTAGCTCCTCTGAGAACAGATACGCAGTATTTT.

This clonotype was counted at least ten times. The CDR3 here is CASSLVGTDTQYF. As DNA, the CDR3 is TGCGCCAGCAGCTTGGTGGGGACAGATACGCAGTATTTT. The chain recombines TRBV5-1 with TRBJ2-3; D gene uncertain. The germline V gene has CDR1 SGHRS and CDR2 YFSETQ. CDR3 size: 13 residues. V lost 0 bases and J 3 bases, leaving 5 bases between the germline ends.